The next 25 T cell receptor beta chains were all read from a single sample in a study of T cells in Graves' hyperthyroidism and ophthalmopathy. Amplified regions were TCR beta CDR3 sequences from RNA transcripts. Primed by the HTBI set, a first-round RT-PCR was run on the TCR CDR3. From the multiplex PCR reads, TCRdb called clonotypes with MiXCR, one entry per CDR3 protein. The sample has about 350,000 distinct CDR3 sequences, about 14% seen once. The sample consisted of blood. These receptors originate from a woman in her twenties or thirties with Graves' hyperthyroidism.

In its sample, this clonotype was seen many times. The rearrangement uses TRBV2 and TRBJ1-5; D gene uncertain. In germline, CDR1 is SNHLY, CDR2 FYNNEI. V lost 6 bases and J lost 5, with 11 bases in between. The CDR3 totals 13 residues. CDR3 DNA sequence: TGTGCCAGCAGCGGTAATTGGGATCAGCCCCAGCATTTT. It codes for CASSGNWDQPQHF.

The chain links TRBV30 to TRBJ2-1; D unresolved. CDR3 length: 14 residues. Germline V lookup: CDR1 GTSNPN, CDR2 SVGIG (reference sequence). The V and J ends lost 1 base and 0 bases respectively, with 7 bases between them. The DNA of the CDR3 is TGTGCCTGGAGTGGGTGGAACTCCTACAATGAGCAGTTCTTC. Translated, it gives CAWSGWNSYNEQFF. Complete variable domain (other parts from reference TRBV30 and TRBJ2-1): SQTIHQWPATLVQPVGSPLSLECTVEGTSNPNLYWYRQAAGRGLQLLFYSVGIGQISSEVPQNLSASRPQDRQFILSSKKLLLSDSGFYLCAWSGWNSYNEQFFGPGTRLTVL.

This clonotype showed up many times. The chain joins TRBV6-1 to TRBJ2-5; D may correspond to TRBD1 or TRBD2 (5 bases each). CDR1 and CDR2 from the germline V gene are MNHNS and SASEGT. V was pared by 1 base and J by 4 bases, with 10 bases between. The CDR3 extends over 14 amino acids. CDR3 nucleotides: TGTGCCAGCAGTGAAGGAGAGGGGCGAGAGACCCAGTACTTC. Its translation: CASSEGEGRETQYF.

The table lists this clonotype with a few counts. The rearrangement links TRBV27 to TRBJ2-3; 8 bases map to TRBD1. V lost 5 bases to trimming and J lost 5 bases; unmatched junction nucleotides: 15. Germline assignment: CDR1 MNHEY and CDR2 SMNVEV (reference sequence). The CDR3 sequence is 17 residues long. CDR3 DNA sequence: TGTGCCAGCAGTCCCGCCGTGGGACAGGCGGCGGGAGATACGCAGTATTTT. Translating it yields CASSPAVGQAAGDTQYF.

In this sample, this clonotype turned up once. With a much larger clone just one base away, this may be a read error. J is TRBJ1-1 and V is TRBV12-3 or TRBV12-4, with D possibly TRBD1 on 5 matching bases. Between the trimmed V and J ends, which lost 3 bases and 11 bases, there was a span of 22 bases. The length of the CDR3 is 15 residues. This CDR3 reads CASSFVNPGRQMAFF. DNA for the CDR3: TGTGCCAGCAGTTTCGTAAATCCGGGACGGCAGATGGCTTTCTTT.

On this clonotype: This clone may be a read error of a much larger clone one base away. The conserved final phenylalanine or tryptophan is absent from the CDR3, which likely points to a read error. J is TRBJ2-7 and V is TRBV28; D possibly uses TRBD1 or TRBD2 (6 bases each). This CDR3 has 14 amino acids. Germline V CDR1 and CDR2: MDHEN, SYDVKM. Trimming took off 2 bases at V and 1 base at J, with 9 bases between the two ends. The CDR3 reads CASSLRGTSYEQYL. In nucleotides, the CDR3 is TGTGCCAGCAGTTTAAGGGGGACTTCCTACGAGCAGTACCTC.

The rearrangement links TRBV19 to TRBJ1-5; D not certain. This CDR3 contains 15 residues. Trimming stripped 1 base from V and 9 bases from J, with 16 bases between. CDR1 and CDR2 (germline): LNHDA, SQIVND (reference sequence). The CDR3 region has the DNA TGTGCCAGTAGTATAGTATTTGGGCCTGGCAGGCCCCAGCATTTT. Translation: CASSIVFGPGRPQHF.

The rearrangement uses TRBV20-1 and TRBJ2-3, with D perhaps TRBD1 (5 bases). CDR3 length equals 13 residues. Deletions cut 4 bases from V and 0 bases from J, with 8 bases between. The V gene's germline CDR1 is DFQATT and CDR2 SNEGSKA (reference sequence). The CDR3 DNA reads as TGCAGTGCTACCAGACAGAGCACAGATACGCAGTATTTT. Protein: CSATRQSTDTQYF.

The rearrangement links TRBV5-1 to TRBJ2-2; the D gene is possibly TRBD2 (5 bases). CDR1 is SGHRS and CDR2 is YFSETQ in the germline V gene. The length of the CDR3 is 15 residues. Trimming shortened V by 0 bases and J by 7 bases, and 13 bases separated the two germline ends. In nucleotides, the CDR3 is TGCGCCAGCAGCTTGGAGAGGGCCTTGGGCGGGGAGCTGTTTTTT. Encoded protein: CASSLERALGGELFF.

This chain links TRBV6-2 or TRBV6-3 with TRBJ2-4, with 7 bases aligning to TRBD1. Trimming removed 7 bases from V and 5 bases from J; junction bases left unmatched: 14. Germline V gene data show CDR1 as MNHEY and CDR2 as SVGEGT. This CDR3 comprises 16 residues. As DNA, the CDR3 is TGTGCCAGCATCCCCCGGCGCGCGCAGGGGGAAAACATTCAGTACTTC. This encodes CASIPRRAQGENIQYF.

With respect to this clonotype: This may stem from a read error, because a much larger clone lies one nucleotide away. CDR3 region: CASSLAGLVGADTQYF. The CDR3 DNA reads as TGTGCCAGCAGCTTAGCAGGGCTAGTAGGAGCCGATACGCAGTATTTT. This sequence joins TRBV7-2 and TRBJ2-3; no clear D gene. Germline-derived CDR1 and CDR2 are SGHTA and FQGNSA. V was shortened by 0 bases and J by 6 bases, with 16 bases between the two germline ends. The CDR3 is 16 amino acids.

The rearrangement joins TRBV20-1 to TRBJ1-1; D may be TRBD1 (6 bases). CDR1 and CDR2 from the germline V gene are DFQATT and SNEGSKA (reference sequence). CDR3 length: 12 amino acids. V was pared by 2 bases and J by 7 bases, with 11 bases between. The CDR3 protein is CSARRQVREAFF. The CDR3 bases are TGCAGTGCTAGAAGACAGGTCCGTGAAGCTTTCTTT.

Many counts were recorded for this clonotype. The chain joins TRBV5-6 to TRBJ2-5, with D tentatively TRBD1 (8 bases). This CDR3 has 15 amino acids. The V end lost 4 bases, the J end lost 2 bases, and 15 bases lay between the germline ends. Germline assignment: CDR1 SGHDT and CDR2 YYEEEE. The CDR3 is CASSEVQGGQETQYF. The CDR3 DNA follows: TGTGCCAGCAGCGAGGTACAGGGGGGGCAAGAGACCCAGTACTTC.

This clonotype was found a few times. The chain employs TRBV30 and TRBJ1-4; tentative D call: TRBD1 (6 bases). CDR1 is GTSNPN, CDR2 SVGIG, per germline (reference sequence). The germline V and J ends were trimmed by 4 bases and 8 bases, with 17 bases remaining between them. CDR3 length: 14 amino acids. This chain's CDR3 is CAWNARGRGEKLFF. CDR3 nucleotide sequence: TGTGCCTGGAACGCGCGGGGGCGCGGGGAAAAACTGTTTTTT.

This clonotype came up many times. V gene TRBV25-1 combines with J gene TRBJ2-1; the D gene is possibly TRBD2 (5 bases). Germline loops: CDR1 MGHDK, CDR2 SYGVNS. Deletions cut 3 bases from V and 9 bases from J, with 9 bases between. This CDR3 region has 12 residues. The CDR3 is CASSEVRGEQFF. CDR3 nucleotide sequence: TGTGCCAGCAGTGAGGTACGGGGTGAGCAGTTCTTC.

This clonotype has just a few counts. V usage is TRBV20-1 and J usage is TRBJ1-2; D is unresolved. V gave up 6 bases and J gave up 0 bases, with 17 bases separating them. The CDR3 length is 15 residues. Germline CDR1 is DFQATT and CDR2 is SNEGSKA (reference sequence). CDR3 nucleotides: TGCAGTGCCACGCCGGAAGCCCGAGCTAACTATGGCTACACCTTC. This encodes CSATPEARANYGYTF.

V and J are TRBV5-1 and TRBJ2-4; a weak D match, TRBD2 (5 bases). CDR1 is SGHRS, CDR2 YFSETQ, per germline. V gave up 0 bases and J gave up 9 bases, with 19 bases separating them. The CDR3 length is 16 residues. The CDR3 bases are TGCGCCAGCAGCTTGGAGCGTGGGAGTCGAGGTGCCATTCAGTACTTC. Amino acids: CASSLERGSRGAIQYF.

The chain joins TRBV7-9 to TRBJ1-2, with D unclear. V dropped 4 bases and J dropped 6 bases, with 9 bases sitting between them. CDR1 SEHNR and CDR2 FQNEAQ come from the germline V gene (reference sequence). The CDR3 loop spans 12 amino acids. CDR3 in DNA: TGTGCCAGCAGCTGGTCGGGAGATGGCTACACCTTC. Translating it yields CASSWSGDGYTF.

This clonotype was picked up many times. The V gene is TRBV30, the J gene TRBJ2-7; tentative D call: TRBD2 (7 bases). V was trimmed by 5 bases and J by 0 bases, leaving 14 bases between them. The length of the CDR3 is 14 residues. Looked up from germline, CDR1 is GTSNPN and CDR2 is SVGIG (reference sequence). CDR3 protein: CAWSGGGSSYEQYF. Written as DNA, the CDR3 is TGTGCCTGGTCGGGGGGCGGGAGCTCCTACGAGCAGTACTTC. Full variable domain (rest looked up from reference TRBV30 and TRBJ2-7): SQTIHQWPATLVQPVGSPLSLECTVEGTSNPNLYWYRQAAGRGLQLLFYSVGIGQISSEVPQNLSASRPQDRQFILSSKKLLLSDSGFYLCAWSGGGSSYEQYFGPGTRLTVT.

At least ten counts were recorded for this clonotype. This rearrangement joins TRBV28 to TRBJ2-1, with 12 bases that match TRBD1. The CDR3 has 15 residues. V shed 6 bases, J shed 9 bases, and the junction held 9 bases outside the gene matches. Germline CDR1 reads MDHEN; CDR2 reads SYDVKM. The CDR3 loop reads CASRYRDRGLGEQFF. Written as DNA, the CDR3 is TGTGCCAGCAGATACCGGGACAGGGGGCTGGGTGAGCAGTTCTTC.

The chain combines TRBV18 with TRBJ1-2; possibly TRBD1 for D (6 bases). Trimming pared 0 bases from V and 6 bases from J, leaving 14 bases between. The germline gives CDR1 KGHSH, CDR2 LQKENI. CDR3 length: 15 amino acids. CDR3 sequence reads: CASSPPYRESDGYTF. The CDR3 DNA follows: TGTGCCAGCTCACCACCCTACAGGGAATCAGATGGCTACACCTTC.

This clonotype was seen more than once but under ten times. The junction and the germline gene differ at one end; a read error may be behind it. Written as DNA, the CDR3 is TGTGCCAGCAGTATATCCCCGAATTTAGCTAACTATGGCTACACCTTC. Its protein is CASSISPNLANYGYTF. The chain joins TRBV27 to TRBJ1-2; D gene ambiguous. Per the germline V gene, CDR1 is MNHEY and CDR2 is SMNVEV (reference sequence). This CDR3 has 16 amino acids.

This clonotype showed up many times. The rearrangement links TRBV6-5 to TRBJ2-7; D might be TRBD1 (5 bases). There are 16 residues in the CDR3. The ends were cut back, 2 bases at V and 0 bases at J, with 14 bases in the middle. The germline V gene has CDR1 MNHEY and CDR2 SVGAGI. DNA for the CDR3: TGTGCCAGCAGTTACCAAGGACACACGAGCTCCTACGAGCAGTACTTC. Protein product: CASSYQGHTSSYEQYF.

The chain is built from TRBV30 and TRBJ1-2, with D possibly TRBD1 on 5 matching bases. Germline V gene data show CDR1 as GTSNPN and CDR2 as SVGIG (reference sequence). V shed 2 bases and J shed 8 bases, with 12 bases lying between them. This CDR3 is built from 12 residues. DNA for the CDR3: TGTGCCTGGAGTCCCGCAGGGCGCGGCTACACCTTC. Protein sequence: CAWSPAGRGYTF.

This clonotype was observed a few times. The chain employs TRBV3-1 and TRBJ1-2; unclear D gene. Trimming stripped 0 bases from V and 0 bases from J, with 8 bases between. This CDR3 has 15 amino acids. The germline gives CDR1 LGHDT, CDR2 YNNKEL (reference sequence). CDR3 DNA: TGTGCCAGCAGCCAAGAAGGAGTAGCTAACTATGGCTACACCTTC. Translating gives CASSQEGVANYGYTF.